A selection of T cell receptor beta chains follows, all from one sample in a study of cytomegalovirus exposure and HLA in healthy donors. Clones were sequenced by immunoSEQ multiplex PCR, and TCRdb holds only the in-frame ones, with some missing. The sample has 100,000 or so clones, around 80% seen once. Sequencing was carried out using PBMCs. These receptors all come from a woman aged 45-65 years in good health and CMV-seropositive. CDR3s include the opening cysteine and the closing phenylalanine or tryptophan.

>TRBV9
CASSDRGSGEQFF
>TRBV6-5
CASSLSANYGYTF
>TRBV6-1
CASSVITGPSGYTF
>TRBV12-5
CASGFGDREDF
>TRBV9
CASSVGDSGDTQYF
>TRBV2
CASSERASGRQETQYF
>TRBV12-5
CASGLGVGQVSNTEAFF
>TRBV19
CACRQRSSYNEQFF
>TRBV27
CASSLQTGGYEQYF
>TRBV18
CASSPFDRAFNQPQHF
>TRBV9
CASSQDRAPGVQYF
>TRBV7-8
CASSLGGTGNYGYTF
>TRBV7-7
CASSPQITGELFF
>TRBV29-1
CSVEGASGVSYNEQFF
>TRBV27
CASAAHSPFYGYTF
>TRBV7-2
CASSSSAVGELFF
>TRBV12-5
CASGKDRQGNFPLGEAFF
>TRBV6-5
CASSLTGATSYNEQFF
>TRBV10-2
CASSDLSTDTQYF
>TRBV2
CASSHRQVREKLFF
>TRBV5-6
CASTRADMSTDTQYF
>TRBV6-6
CASRDRGNTEAFF
>TRBV4-1
CASSQGRGGFSYEQYF
>TRBV27
CASSSPRQGAYEQYF
>TRBV19
CASTMGASGTYEQYF
>TRBV9
CASSPRGGGTDTQYF
>TRBV25-1
CASSIGDSRNTADTQYF
>TRBV10-3
CAINSGLAGVDTQYF
>TRBV12-5
CASGPGTVNSNQPQHF
>TRBV7-6
CASSPTGANEKLFF
>TRBV7-9
CARDAGGDTQYF
>TRBV12-5
CASGPDRDLRFF
>TRBV18
CASSPRRTQVEGYTF
>TRBV30
CAWSQGAYTEAFF
>TRBV7-6
CASSLRGTNEQFF
>TRBV5-1
CASSLGARAGGPLREQYF
>TRBV7-9
CASSLEPSGRRMLGYTF
>TRBV30
CAWSPPGGRATKNIQYF
>TRBV14
CASSQLQGNTIYF
>TRBV7-8
CASSFPLGRGPEAFF
>TRBV11-3
CASSPDSGILNNEQFF
>TRBV5-6
CASRFDRAGGYTF
>TRBV5-1
CASSLVTGNGSPLHF
>TRBV2
CASSAQGAQGYTF
>TRBV7-9
CASRNQGANEKLFF
>TRBV30
CAWSVRLAVAYEQYF
>TRBV18
CASSLEGRGQTEAFF
>TRBV15
CATSRRTGANTGELFF
>TRBV13
CASSSRLAGYTDTQYF
>TRBV5-1
CASSLAGAGGEQFF
>TRBV28
CASSPPGLAETDTQYF